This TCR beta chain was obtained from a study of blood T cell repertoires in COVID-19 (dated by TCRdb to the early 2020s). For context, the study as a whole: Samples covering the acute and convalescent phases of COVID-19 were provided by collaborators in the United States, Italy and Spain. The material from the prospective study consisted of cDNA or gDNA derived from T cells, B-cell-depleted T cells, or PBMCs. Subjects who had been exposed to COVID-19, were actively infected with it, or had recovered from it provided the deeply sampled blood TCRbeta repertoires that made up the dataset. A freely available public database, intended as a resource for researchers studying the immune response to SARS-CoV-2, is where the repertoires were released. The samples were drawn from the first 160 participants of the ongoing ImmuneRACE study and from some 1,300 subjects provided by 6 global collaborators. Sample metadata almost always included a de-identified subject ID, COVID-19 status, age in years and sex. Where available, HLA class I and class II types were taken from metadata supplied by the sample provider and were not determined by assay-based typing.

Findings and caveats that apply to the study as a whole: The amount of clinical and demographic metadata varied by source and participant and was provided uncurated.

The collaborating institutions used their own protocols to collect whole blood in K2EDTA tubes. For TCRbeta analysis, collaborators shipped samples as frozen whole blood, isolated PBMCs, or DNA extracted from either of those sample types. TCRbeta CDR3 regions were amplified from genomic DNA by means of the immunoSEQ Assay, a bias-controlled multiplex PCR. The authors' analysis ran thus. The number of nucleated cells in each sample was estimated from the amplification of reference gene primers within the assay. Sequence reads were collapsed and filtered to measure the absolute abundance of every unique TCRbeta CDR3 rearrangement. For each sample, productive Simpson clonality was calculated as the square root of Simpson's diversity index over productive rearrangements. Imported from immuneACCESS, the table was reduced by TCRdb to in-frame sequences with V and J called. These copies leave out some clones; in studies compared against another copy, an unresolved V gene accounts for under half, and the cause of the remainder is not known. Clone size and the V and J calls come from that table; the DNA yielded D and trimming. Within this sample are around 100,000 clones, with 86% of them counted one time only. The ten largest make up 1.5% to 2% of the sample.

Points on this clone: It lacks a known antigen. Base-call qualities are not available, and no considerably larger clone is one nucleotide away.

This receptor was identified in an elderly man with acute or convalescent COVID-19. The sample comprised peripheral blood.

This receptor has the CDR3 CASSEGLGRYNEQFF. The bases are TGTGCCAGCAGCGAGGGACTAGGACGGTACAATGAGCAGTTCTTC. Here the chain combines TRBV11-2 and TRBJ2-1, and 8 junction bases match TRBD2. The CDR3 numbers 15 residues from cysteine through phenylalanine. Only the CDR3 DNA is retained, 45 bases long and in frame from the first base. CDR1 and CDR2, per the germline V gene, are SGHAT and FQNNGV. Clipping removes 5 bases from V and 4 bases from J, with 7 as the unmatched junction base count.